This paragraph covers one T cell receptor (beta chain) sequence. No antigen is known for it. Base qualities are missing; no much larger clone stands one base away. This same CDR3 is encoded by further DNA sequences in the sample. The data were taken from a study of graft-versus-host responses after intestinal transplantation (dated by TCRdb to the early 2020s). In terms of the full investigation: The transplants that recipients got were multivisceral, liver-intestinal, or isolated intestinal. All recipients received anti-thymocyte globulin induction followed by maintenance tacrolimus and steroids for two to four years. To identify alloreactive clones, pre-transplant mixed lymphocyte reaction products were sequenced and compared with unstimulated pre-transplant donor and recipient T cells. Instead of going to the commercial service, samples from a few later patients were sequenced in-house on an Illumina MiSeq and processed with MiXCR. The cohort enrolled some 23 intestinal transplant recipients including one retransplant, and a few patients lacking pretransplant specimens were excluded. Donor T cell macrochimerism was defined as a peak of at least 4% donor T cells among recipient peripheral blood mononuclear cells. Graft-versus-host and host-versus-graft alloreactive T cell clones were tracked in the graft, circulation and bone marrow after intestinal transplantation using bulk TCR-beta CDR3 sequencing. Study-wide findings and limitations: Early after transplant, declines in HvG clones were associated with peak levels of circulating GvH clones. GvH clones were detected in recipient bone marrow, and some of these GvH clones were observed earlier in ileal mucosa or blood, consistent with an intestinal mucosal origin. High GvH to HvG T cell clonal ratios were observed in the allografts of patients with donor T cell macrochimerism. Conclusions were limited by the relatively low number and heterogeneity of intestinal transplant patients.

The library was prepared using the immunoSEQ multiplex PCR assay. High-throughput TCR-beta CDR3 sequencing of genomic DNA from most patients was performed by Adaptive Biotechnologies. Under the source paper's analysis protocol: TCR sequencing data were retrieved from Adaptive's ImmunoSEQ software for about 17 patients, whereas three other patients were processed with MiXCR and VDJtools. CDR3 nucleotide sequences shared between donor and recipient were removed because their origin could not be assigned. To count as alloreactive, a clone needed at least 2-fold expansion over unstimulated cells and a minimum CFSE-low frequency of 0.002% (template counts) or 0.001% (read counts). Mappable clones were those detected in sequenced pre-transplant spleen, lymph node, or MLR CFSE-low populations of the donor or recipient. Cumulative frequency of alloreactive clones was calculated as a percentage of all sequences weighted by copy number. TCRdb carries this immuneACCESS record with in-frame sequences only. Its versions omit some clonotypes, under half of them owing to an unresolved V gene in the studies checked, with the rest unexplained. V and J calls and clone size are copied from that table; D and trimming were computed from the DNA. This sample comprises tens of thousands of clones, 80% to 95% of them detected only once. 0.55% to 0.8% of the sample goes to the ten largest clones.

In the first month after transplant, blood samples were collected up to 4 times, and after that at least monthly when available. Trimming removed 2 bases from V and 2 bases from J, leaving 7 bases between the germline ends. The CDR3 starts with the cysteine, ends with the phenylalanine, and has 13 residues. Only CDR3 DNA remains: 39 bases, in frame from the first base. For CDR1 and CDR2, the germline V gene lists MNHEY and SVGAGI. The V and J genes are TRBV6-5 and TRBJ2-7, with the D gene uncertain. The TCR was taken from a human patient who received an intestinal transplant, so some T cells may come from the graft donor. The sample was PBMCs, taken 98 days after intestinal transplantation. The DNA sequence reads TGTGCCAGCAGTTACGGGGTGACCTACGAGCAGTACTTC. It codes for CASSYGVTYEQYF.